This section outlines one T cell receptor beta chain sequence together with its context. These data belong to a study of blood T cell repertoires in COVID-19. Background on the study: Samples of COVID-19 (acute and convalescent) were obtained from the United States, Italy and Spain.

Generated by immunoSEQ multiplex PCR, the TCRdb table keeps only in-frame clones and is missing some. The data hold tens of thousands of clones, with approximately 80% observed a single time. Germline values: CDR1 LNHDA, CDR2 SQIVND (reference sequence). V lost 5 bases to trimming and J lost 6 bases; unmatched junction nucleotides: 9. The CDR3 spans 16 residues. The sequence came from a human donor in a cohort sampled during active COVID-19. Sequencing was done on a sample of peripheral blood. V and J are TRBV19 and TRBJ2-2, with 10 bases fitting TRBD2. CDR3 bases: TGTGCCAGTAGTCCCGCCGGGACTAGCGTCTCCGGGGAGCTGTTTTTT. Translation gives CASSPAGTSVSGELFF. Full variable domain (rest looked up from reference TRBV19 and TRBJ2-2): DGGITQSPKYLFRKEGQNVTLSCEQNLNHDAMYWYRQDPGQGLRLIYYSQIVNDFQKGDIAEGYSVSREKKESFPLTVTSAQKNPTAFYLCASSPAGTSVSGELFFGEGSRLTVL.